The 24 T cell receptor beta chains in this list originate from one sample, sequenced in a study of shared T cell receptors in the human thymus. TCRdb's table, derived via immunoSEQ multiplex PCR, lists solely in-frame clones and lacks some. Among 700,000 or so clones, 75% to 90% were seen once, and the ten largest hold approximately 0.01%. The same data also contributed to another study, on human thymus T cells.

The sequenced sample consisted of thymocytes. The receptors derive from a girl in the first two years of life with a congenital heart defect.

The chain links TRBV25-1 to TRBJ1-1; D is perhaps TRBD1 (6 bases). Trimming took 6 bases from V and 6 from J, leaving 8 bases between them. The CDR3 is made up of 11 amino acids. The germline CDR1 and CDR2 sequences are MGHDK and SYGVNS. For the CDR3, the DNA is TGTGCCAGCAGGGGGGCGGCTGAAGCTTTCTTT. Encoded protein: CASRGAAEAFF.

CDR3: CASSLRTGGGLNYGYTF. The CDR3, as DNA: TGTGCCAGCAGCTTGCGGACGGGTGGAGGACTTAACTATGGCTACACCTTC. V and J are TRBV5-4 and TRBJ1-2; D is undetermined. From germline, CDR1 is SGHNT and CDR2 YYREEE (reference sequence). The CDR3 contains 17 residues. With 1 base removed from V and 1 base from J, the gap between germline ends came to 17 bases. The variable domain in full, with the rest retrieved from reference TRBV5-4 and TRBJ1-2, is ETGVTQSPTHLIKTRGQQVTLRCSSQSGHNTVSWYQQALGQGPQFIFQYYREEENGRGNFPPRFSGLQFPNYSSELNVNALELDDSALYLCASSLRTGGGLNYGYTFGSGTRLTVV.

The gene calls are TRBV9 and TRBJ1-5; 7 bases line up with TRBD1. Trimming cost V 5 bases and J 9 bases; bases outside gene matches: 14. CDR3 size: 15 residues. Looked up from germline, CDR1 is SGDLS and CDR2 is YYNGEE. This CDR3 reads CASSLWRQGGPPQHF. CDR3 nucleotide sequence: TGTGCCAGCAGTCTATGGCGACAGGGAGGTCCGCCCCAGCATTTT.

The gene calls are TRBV6-5 and TRBJ2-2, with 7 bases that match TRBD2. V was clipped by 3 bases and J by 6 bases; unmatched bases: 10. This CDR3 spans 16 amino acids. Germline values: CDR1 MNHEY, CDR2 SVGAGI. The CDR3 here is CASSYSGGGWSGELFF. In nucleotides, the CDR3 is TGTGCCAGCAGTTATTCGGGGGGAGGTTGGTCCGGGGAGCTGTTTTTT.

The chain links TRBV28 to TRBJ2-1; 7 nucleotides match TRBD2. Germline CDR1 and CDR2: MDHEN and SYDVKM. This CDR3 comprises 15 residues. The ends lost 7 bases at V and 0 bases at J; junction bases unmatched: 6. CDR3 loop: CASTSGVSSYNEQFF. CDR3 in DNA: TGTGCCAGCACGAGCGGGGTGAGCTCCTACAATGAGCAGTTCTTC.

V and J are TRBV5-1 and TRBJ2-2; 7 positions match TRBD1. The V and J ends lost 0 bases and 6 bases, in that order; junction bases with no gene match: 2. Germline V gives CDR1 SGHRS, CDR2 YFSETQ. This CDR3 has 14 residues. The CDR3 DNA follows: TGCGCCAGCAGCTTGGAGGGGACAGCCGGGGAGCTGTTTTTT. As protein: CASSLEGTAGELFF.

This clone was picked up one time. This sequence joins TRBV15 and TRBJ1-1; TRBD1 aligns across 11 bases. With V trimmed by 7 bases and J by 5 bases, 21 bases remained unmatched. The CDR3 runs to 19 residues. Germline CDR1 is LNHNV and CDR2 is YYDKDF (reference sequence). The CDR3 loop is CATTTRDRGKGGSRTEAFF. Here the CDR3 DNA reads TGTGCCACCACCACCAGGGACAGGGGGAAAGGGGGATCGAGGACTGAAGCTTTCTTT. The variable domain in full, with the rest retrieved from reference TRBV15 and TRBJ1-1, is DAMVIQNPRYQVTQFGKPVTLSCSQTLNHNVMYWYQQKSSQAPKLLFHYYDKDFNNEADTPDNFQSRRPNTSFCFLDIRSPGLGDTAMYLCATTTRDRGKGGSRTEAFFGQGTRLTVV.

A word on this clone: A junction end diverges from the germline sequence, so it may reflect a read error. Different DNA sequences within this sample yield the same CDR3. The chain couples TRBV5-1 to TRBJ1-6; TRBD1 aligns across 7 bases. The CDR3 consists of 17 residues. Germline assignment: CDR1 SGHRS and CDR2 YFSETQ. This chain's CDR3 is CASSWGTVSSYNSPLHF. The CDR3 DNA sequence: TGCGCCAGCAGCTGGGGGACAGTTAGCTCCTATAATTCGCCCCTCCACTTT.

Worth noting for this clone: The same CDR3 arises from other DNA sequences in this sample as well. V is TRBV6-6 and J is TRBJ2-7; the D is unclear. The V end lost 2 bases, the J end lost 1 base, and 3 bases lay between the germline ends. The CDR3 is 12 amino acids. Germline CDR1 reads MNHNY; CDR2 reads SVGAGI (reference sequence). The CDR3 loop reads CASSYPSYEQYF. CDR3 nucleotides: TGTGCCAGCAGTTACCCTTCCTACGAGCAGTACTTC.

V usage is TRBV9 and J usage is TRBJ2-3; 8 nucleotides match TRBD1. J gave up 6 bases and V 3 bases, and 18 bases lay outside the gene matches. Germline CDR1 and CDR2: SGDLS and YYNGEE. The CDR3 consists of 18 residues. The CDR3 DNA sequence: TGTGCCAGCAGCGCGCCCCCCACCGGGCAGGGGGCAGGGGATACGCAGTATTTT. It codes for CASSAPPTGQGAGDTQYF.

The chain has TRBV18 and TRBJ2-7; D perhaps matches TRBD2 (6 bases). V lost 3 bases, J lost 3 bases, and 21 bases lay in between. CDR1 is KGHSH, CDR2 LQKENI, per germline. The length of the CDR3 is 17 residues. CDR3 protein: CASSPRFGRRTFYEQYF. DNA of the CDR3: TGTGCCAGCTCACCCAGGTTCGGGAGACGAACCTTCTACGAGCAGTACTTC.

The chain couples TRBV10-3 to TRBJ1-5, with D tentatively TRBD1 (6 bases). Trimming cost V 4 bases and J 7 bases, with 17 bases left between them. The CDR3 runs to 15 residues. Per the germline V gene, CDR1 is ENHRY and CDR2 is SYGVKD. CDR3 bases: TGTGCCATCAGTGGGGGGCAGGGTGGTAAACAGCCCCAGCATTTT. Its protein product is CAISGGQGGKQPQHF.

The chain links TRBV5-6 to TRBJ2-1; 12 bases map to TRBD2. The CDR3 is 17 amino acids. Trimming removed 0 bases from V and 7 bases from J; junction bases left unmatched: 8. CDR1 is SGHDT and CDR2 is YYEEEE in the germline V gene. CDR3 sequence reads: CASSLDRLAGGTNEQFF. CDR3 sequence (DNA): TGTGCCAGCAGCTTGGATCGGCTAGCGGGGGGGACTAATGAGCAGTTCTTC.

CDR3 sequence reads: CASSQGDGELFF. DNA of the CDR3: TGTGCCAGCAGCCAAGGGGACGGGGAGCTGTTTTTT. This chain joins TRBV7-9 and TRBJ2-2; tentatively, D is TRBD1 (5 bases). The germline gives CDR1 SEHNR, CDR2 FQNEAQ (reference sequence). The CDR3 is made up of 12 amino acids. The V end was cut by 5 bases, the J end by 7 bases, with 8 bases between.

The V and J genes are TRBV27 and TRBJ2-7; D might be TRBD2 (6 bases). Per the germline V gene, CDR1 is MNHEY and CDR2 is SMNVEV (reference sequence). The CDR3 has 13 amino acids. V was clipped by 6 bases and J by 2 bases, with 11 bases between them. CDR3 nucleotide sequence: TGTGCCAGCAGCTTCGGGAGACCCTACGAGCAGTACTTC. Protein: CASSFGRPYEQYF.

The chain joins TRBV28 to TRBJ2-5; D gene uncertain. The CDR3 runs to 15 residues. V lost 5 bases to trimming and J lost 5 bases, with 18 bases between them. Germline loops: CDR1 MDHEN, CDR2 SYDVKM. CDR3 nucleotide sequence: TGTGCCAGCAGTCCAAGGCGGCGGCCCGGGGAGACCCAGTACTTC. Its translation is CASSPRRRPGETQYF.

This clone was seen only once. The chain recombines TRBV13 with TRBJ2-3; 9 positions agree with TRBD2. The CDR3 length is 17 residues. V shed 5 bases and J 1 base; nucleotides not matched to a gene: 10. The germline gives CDR1 PRHDT, CDR2 FYEKMQ (reference sequence). The CDR3 here is CASSRDVAGGGTDTQYF. In DNA, the CDR3 is TGTGCCAGCAGCCGTGACGTCGCGGGGGGGGGCACAGATACGCAGTATTTT. Based on the CDR3 plus reference TRBV13 and TRBJ2-3, the full variable domain is AAGVIQSPRHLIKEKRETATLKCYPIPRHDTVYWYQQGPGQDPQFLISFYEKMQSDKGSIPDRFSAQQFSDYHSELNMSSLELGDSALYFCASSRDVAGGGTDTQYFGPGTRLTVL.

The V gene is TRBV25-1, the J gene TRBJ2-7, with TRBD2 identical over 9 bases. This CDR3 is built from 13 residues. The germline gives CDR1 MGHDK, CDR2 SYGVNS. V lost 6 bases and J lost 2; bases outside the gene matches: 2. CDR3 sequence (DNA): TGTGCCAGCAGCGTAGCGGGGGCCTACGAGCAGTACTTC. Protein: CASSVAGAYEQYF.

The chain has TRBV5-6 and TRBJ2-1, with a possible D match to TRBD2 (5 bases). Germline V gives CDR1 SGHDT, CDR2 YYEEEE. Trimming cost V 2 bases and J 1 base, with 7 bases left between them. This CDR3 is built from 14 residues. This chain's CDR3 is CASSFLASYNEQFF. Written as DNA, the CDR3 is TGTGCCAGCAGCTTTCTAGCATCCTACAATGAGCAGTTCTTC.

The chain combines TRBV9 with TRBJ1-2; 9 nucleotides line up with TRBD1. The CDR3 is 19 residues long. The germline gives CDR1 SGDLS, CDR2 YYNGEE. V gave up 2 bases and J gave up 4 bases; unmatched junction bases: 18. The CDR3 sequence: CASSVGDRDEVEEGYGYTF. DNA for the CDR3: TGTGCCAGCAGCGTCGGGGACAGGGATGAGGTGGAAGAAGGCTATGGCTACACCTTC.

This clone was recorded only once. The chain employs TRBV10-2 and TRBJ2-3; no firm D call. This CDR3 comprises 15 residues. CDR1 is WSHSY and CDR2 is SAAADI in the germline V gene. Trimming left V 0 bases short and J 5 bases short, with 12 bases between. CDR3 sequence (DNA): TGCGCCAGCAGTGAGTCAGTGGGCCCGCGAGATACGCAGTATTTT. It encodes CASSESVGPRDTQYF.

The sample holds a few counts of this clone. This chain connects TRBV7-6 to TRBJ2-7; a possible D gene is TRBD2 (5 bases). The CDR3 loop spans 16 amino acids. CDR1 SGHVS and CDR2 FNYEAQ come from the germline V gene. V lost 5 bases to trimming and J lost 5 bases, with 22 bases between them. The CDR3 sequence: CASSPYPIGSGNEQYF. CDR3 sequence (DNA): TGTGCCAGCAGCCCATACCCGATAGGTTCGGGGAACGAGCAGTACTTC.

This clone was seen a few times. The chain uses TRBV7-2 and TRBJ2-7, with TRBD1 matching over 8 bases. The J segment lost 6 bases and the V segment lost 5 bases, leaving 9 bases of the junction unmatched. Germline V gene data show CDR1 as SGHTA and CDR2 as FQGNSA. This CDR3 region has 14 residues. CDR3 bases: TGTGCCAGCAGCGCTTGGACAGGGCATGGCGAGCAGTACTTC. It translates to CASSAWTGHGEQYF.

V gene TRBV4-1 combines with J gene TRBJ1-1, with D perhaps TRBD1 (5 bases). Germline V gene sequence: CDR1 MGHRA, CDR2 YSYEKL. The CDR3 totals 19 residues. V lost 3 bases, J lost 3 bases, and 26 bases lay in between. The CDR3 region has the DNA TGCGCCAGCAGCCATGAATCAGGGCCTCGACCCCAGCAGGACACTGAAGCTTTCTTT. Translating gives CASSHESGPRPQQDTEAFF.